A selection of T cell receptor beta chains follows, all from one sample in a study of blood T cell repertoires in COVID-19. The repertoire was sequenced with immunoSEQ multiplex PCR; TCRdb's copy has only in-frame clones and lacks some. The sample contains roughly 150,000 clones, roughly 80% of which appear only once. Material for sequencing was PBMCs or T cells enriched from blood (not recorded which). These receptors were obtained from a woman aged 40 to 50 with acute COVID-19. Each CDR3 is given with its conserved first and last residue. A D gene is named only where the DNA matches it firmly. A row's size may be missing; if present it is once, few, many or a size class.

NA,TRBJ1-1,NA,TRBV7-9,TGTGCCAGCAGCCCGGTGATGGGGGCGAGGAACACTGAAGCTTTCTTT,CASSPVMGARNTEAFF
NA,TRBJ1-3,NA,TRBV6-6,TGTGCCAGCCTAGTATACCAGGGGGGAAACACCATATATTTT,CASLVYQGGNTIYF
NA,TRBJ2-1,NA,TRBV19,TGTGCCGCCGGCCTGCGGGACAATGAGCAGTTCTTC,CAAGLRDNEQFF
TRBD1,TRBJ1-1,NA,TRBV5-1,TGCGCCAGCAGCGGAGGGACAGCCGCAAGTGAAGCTTTCTTT,CASSGGTAASEAFF
TRBD2,TRBJ2-7,once,TRBV19,TGTGCCAGTAGTATAGACGGCGGGAGCCCCTCCTACGAGCAGTACTTC,CASSIDGGSPSYEQYF
NA,TRBJ2-6,NA,TRBV6-4,TGTGCCAGCAGTGAGGACTCCTCCTCTGGGGCCAACGTCCTGACTTTC,CASSEDSSSGANVLTF
NA,TRBJ2-5,few,TRBV5-1,TGCGCCAGCAGCTTGAACCCAGGGAATAATGTTGGGACCCAGTACTTC,CASSLNPGNNVGTQYF
TRBD1,TRBJ2-3,NA,TRBV11-1,TGTGCCAGCAGCTTTCTGGACAGGGCCAGCACAGATACGCAGTATTTT,CASSFLDRASTDTQYF
TRBD2,TRBJ2-3,NA,TRBV7-2,TGTGCCAGCAGCACCCGACTAGCGGGAGGAGGGGATACGCAGTATTTT,CASSTRLAGGGDTQYF
NA,TRBJ2-4,few,TRBV23-1,TGCGCCAGCAGTCCCCGACAGGCCAAGAAGGGGGAGCGAGCCAAAAACATTCAGTACTTC,CASSPRQAKKGERAKNIQYF
TRBD2,TRBJ2-2,NA,TRBV10-3,TGTGCCATCAGGGATATTCTCATAGCGGGAGGGTCGAACACCGGGGAGCTGTTTTTT,CAIRDILIAGGSNTGELFF
TRBD2,TRBJ2-1,NA,TRBV6-1,TGTGCCAGCAGTGGGCACGGCCTAGCGGGAGTTAAAAATGAGCAGTTCTTC,CASSGHGLAGVKNEQFF
TRBD1,TRBJ2-5,NA,TRBV7-2,TGTGCCAGCAGCCTCCCCCGACAGGGGGCGTACCAAGAGACCCAGTACTTC,CASSLPRQGAYQETQYF
TRBD1,TRBJ1-5,NA,TRBV5-1,TGCGCCAGCAGCTTTGACAGGGAAAATCAGCCCCAGCATTTT,CASSFDRENQPQHF
NA,TRBJ1-2,few,TRBV27,TGTGCCAGCAGTTTTAGGGGAGGCGCCGATGGCTACACCTTC,CASSFRGGADGYTF
TRBD1,TRBJ2-1,NA,TRBV28,TGTGCCAGCAGTTTATTGGGGACAGGGGATGAGCAGTTCTTC,CASSLLGTGDEQFF
TRBD1,TRBJ1-2,once,TRBV7-9,TGTGCCAGCAGCCTCGCTACCCCACAGGGGATTGACTATGGCTACACCTTC,CASSLATPQGIDYGYTF
TRBD2,TRBJ2-1,NA,TRBV7-6,TGTGCCAGCAGCACTACTGTAGCGGGTGAGCAGTTCTTC,CASSTTVAGEQFF
TRBD2,TRBJ2-7,NA,TRBV2,TGTGCCACCTCCCCAGCTAGCGGGAGAACCTACGAGCAGTACTTC,CATSPASGRTYEQYF
NA,TRBJ1-2,NA,TRBV6-5,TGTGCCAGCAGTTACAGCGGTTATGGCTACACCTTC,CASSYSGYGYTF
NA,TRBJ1-2,NA,TRBV12-3/TRBV12-4,TGTGCCAGCACCTGGGGGCCTAATAATGGCTACACCTTC,CASTWGPNNGYTF
NA,TRBJ1-1,NA,TRBV19,TGTGCCAGTTTAGGTGGGCTCTTAAACACTGAAGCTTTCTTT,CASLGGLLNTEAFF
TRBD2,TRBJ2-7,NA,TRBV12-3/TRBV12-4,TGTGCCAGCAGTACCGGGACTAGCGGAGAACAGTACTTC,CASSTGTSGEQYF
TRBD2,TRBJ2-1,NA,TRBV7-6,TGTGCCAGCAGCTCAGCGGGAGGGGGACCAAATGAGCAGTTCTTC,CASSSAGGGPNEQFF
NA,TRBJ1-2,NA,TRBV18,TGTGCCAGCTCACCTTATAACAGGAATGGCTACACCTTC,CASSPYNRNGYTF
NA,TRBJ2-1,once,TRBV11-2,TGTGCCAGCAGCTTAGCGGTCCGCTCCTACAATGAGCAGTTCTTC,CASSLAVRSYNEQFF
NA,TRBJ2-3,NA,TRBV29-1,TGCAGCGGTCGACGGGGGTTTACAGATACGCAGTATTTT,CSGRRGFTDTQYF
TRBD2,TRBJ2-1,NA,TRBV9,TGTGCCAGCAGCCCTCAACCCTCGTCCGGGAGGGCCCAGTTCTTC,CASSPQPSSGRAQFF
NA,TRBJ1-5,many,TRBV2,TGTGCCAGCAGTCTTGACAGGAGCAATCAGCCCCAGCATTTT,CASSLDRSNQPQHF
TRBD2,TRBJ2-1,NA,TRBV6-5,TGTGCCAGCAGGCTAGCGGCTTACAATGAGCAGTTCTTC,CASRLAAYNEQFF
NA,TRBJ1-1,NA,TRBV29-1,TGCAGCGTTGTGAGCGGCTGGAGCACTGAAGCTTTCTTT,CSVVSGWSTEAFF
NA,TRBJ2-3,few,TRBV19,TGTGCCAGTAGCAAATTACTACTAGCAGATACGCAGTATTTT,CASSKLLLADTQYF
NA,TRBJ2-1,NA,TRBV9,TGTGCCAGCAGCGTAGCTGGCAACTCCTACAATGAGCAGTTCTTC,CASSVAGNSYNEQFF
NA,TRBJ1-1,NA,TRBV27,TGTGCCAGCAGTTTAGCTCAGGGTTGGACTGAAGCTTTCTTT,CASSLAQGWTEAFF
NA,TRBJ2-2,NA,TRBV5-5,TGTGCCAGCAGCCTCCAAACAGGGACCGGGGAGCTGTTTTTT,CASSLQTGTGELFF
TRBD2,TRBJ2-1,NA,TRBV5-1,TGCGCCAGCAGCCCTCGAGCGGGAGTGAACAATGAGCAGTTCTTC,CASSPRAGVNNEQFF
TRBD1,TRBJ2-4,once,TRBV2,TGTGCCACCTCCGGGACAGGGTGGTCCATTCAGTACTTC,CATSGTGWSIQYF
NA,TRBJ1-5,NA,TRBV5-6,TGTGCCAGCAGCCAATTCTCGGGAGGGGGAGTGAGCAATCAGCCCCAGCATTTT,CASSQFSGGGVSNQPQHF
NA,TRBJ1-2,NA,TRBV4-2,TGTGCCAGCAGCCAAAGGGTAGGGGGTGCGAACTATGGCTACACCTTC,CASSQRVGGANYGYTF
NA,TRBJ2-2,NA,TRBV5-6,TGTGCCAGCAGCCTATTAACCCTGCGGGTCACCGGGGAGCTGTTTTTT,CASSLLTLRVTGELFF
TRBD1,TRBJ2-7,NA,TRBV19,TGTGCCAGTAGTACCTCCGGGACAGGGGGCTACGAGCAGTACTTC,CASSTSGTGGYEQYF
TRBD1,TRBJ2-3,few,TRBV27,TGTGCCAGCTCTACCGGGACAGAGTACACAGATACGCAGTATTTT,CASSTGTEYTDTQYF
TRBD2,TRBJ2-1,NA,TRBV7-6,TGTGCCAGCAGCTTTAGCGGGAGCTCCAGTCCGTTCTTC,CASSFSGSSSPFF